A selection of T cell receptor beta chains follows, all from one sample in a study of OX40 agonist ivuxolimab in advanced cancers. Sequencing used immunoSEQ multiplex PCR; TCRdb keeps in-frame clones, though not all of them. The table has some 99,000 clones, approximately 93% seen once. The specimen was CD4+ or CD8+ T cells sorted from blood, collected in a trial of the OX40 agonist ivuxolimab. Every receptor here comes from an adult with an advanced solid tumor such as melanoma, head and neck, liver or kidney cancer. Each CDR3 is given with its conserved first and last residue. D genes are given only for firm matches. Clone sizes are given selectively: once, few, many, or a class where the clone is expanded.

J	V	size	D	CDR3	DNA
TRBJ1-1	TRBV5-1	.	TRBD1	CASSATGGPNTEAFF	TGCGCCAGCAGCGCCACAGGGGGCCCGAACACTGAAGCTTTCTTT
TRBJ1-1	TRBV19	.	.	CASSVGGQYTEAFF	TGTGCCAGTAGTGTCGGGGGCCAGTACACTGAAGCTTTCTTT
TRBJ2-3	TRBV11-2	.	.	CASSLDDASSTDTQYF	TGTGCCAGCAGCTTAGATGACGCCTCTAGCACAGATACGCAGTATTTT
TRBJ1-2	TRBV6-1	.	.	CASGGTRGNGYTF	TGTGCCAGCGGGGGGACCCGCGGGAATGGCTACACCTTC
TRBJ2-2	TRBV9	.	.	CASSLPGPAGELFF	TGTGCCAGCAGCCTCCCAGGGCCGGCCGGGGAGCTGTTTTTT
TRBJ1-5	TRBV7-2	once	.	CASSPKVSGNQPQHF	TGTGCCAGCAGCCCCAAGGTATCGGGCAATCAGCCCCAGCATTTT
TRBJ2-3	TRBV28	.	TRBD1	CASSSPAGGRTDTQYF	TGTGCCAGCAGTTCCCCGGCAGGGGGCCGGACAGATACGCAGTATTTT
TRBJ1-2	TRBV7-9	.	.	CASRENRELRGGYTF	TGTGCCAGCAGGGAGAACAGGGAGCTACGGGGCGGCTACACCTTC
TRBJ2-1	TRBV7-2	.	TRBD2	CASSWGLATYNEQFF	TGTGCCAGCAGCTGGGGACTAGCGACCTACAATGAGCAGTTCTTC
TRBJ2-7	TRBV19	.	.	CASSIRGSGIYEQYF	TGTGCCAGTAGTATCCGGGGGAGTGGGATCTACGAGCAGTACTTC
TRBJ1-6	TRBV18	.	.	CASSPGAPTDSPLHF	TGTGCCAGCTCACCCGGCGCCCCCACGGATTCACCCCTCCACTTT
TRBJ2-4	TRBV19	.	TRBD1	CASSIRTGVESKNIQYF	TGTGCCAGTAGTATCCGGACAGGGGTTGAGTCCAAAAACATTCAGTACTTC
TRBJ1-2	TRBV7-9	.	TRBD1	CASSPRPGQLNGYTF	TGTGCCAGCAGCCCCCGCCCGGGACAGCTAAATGGCTACACCTTC
TRBJ1-5	TRBV19	.	TRBD1	CASSTGTGVQPQHF	TGTGCCAGTAGTACGGGGACAGGCGTTCAGCCCCAGCATTTT
TRBJ2-2	TRBV6-4	.	.	CASSEGVRGETGELFF	TGTGCCAGCAGTGAAGGCGTGAGAGGGGAGACCGGGGAGCTGTTTTTT
TRBJ2-7	TRBV7-2	.	.	CASSLGRQSSYEQYF	TGTGCCAGCAGCTTGGGACGCCAAAGCTCCTACGAGCAGTACTTC
TRBJ2-5	TRBV10-3	.	TRBD2	CAISPWTSGGGETQYF	TGTGCCATCAGTCCATGGACTAGCGGGGGCGGGGAGACCCAGTACTTC
TRBJ2-1	TRBV4-2	.	TRBD2	CASSQASGIEQFF	TGTGCCAGCAGCCAAGCTAGCGGGATCGAGCAGTTCTTC
TRBJ2-5	TRBV7-9	.	.	CASSGWETQYF	TGTGCCAGCAGTGGATGGGAGACCCAGTACTTC
TRBJ1-2	TRBV10-3	.	.	CAISVWGLENTF	TGTGCCATCAGTGTCTGGGGATTAGAGAACACCTTC
TRBJ2-1	TRBV2	.	TRBD2	CASSDWASGHDEQFF	TGTGCCAGCAGTGATTGGGCTAGCGGGCACGATGAGCAGTTCTTC
TRBJ1-5	TRBV10-3	.	.	CAISKQENNQPQHF	TGTGCCATCAGTAAACAGGAAAACAATCAGCCCCAGCATTTT
TRBJ2-3	TRBV5-6	.	.	CASSLLLALAEDTQYF	TGTGCCAGCAGCTTGTTGTTGGCCCTGGCGGAAGATACGCAGTATTTT
TRBJ1-1	TRBV5-8	.	.	CASSLGVTEAFF	TGTGCCAGCAGCTTGGGGGTAACTGAAGCTTTCTTT
TRBJ2-1	TRBV18	.	TRBD2	CASSPGTTNYNEQFF	TGTGCCAGCTCACCAGGGACTACCAACTACAATGAGCAGTTCTTC
TRBJ2-5	TRBV11-2	.	.	CASTPPGGKETQYF	TGTGCCAGCACCCCCCCTGGGGGCAAAGAGACCCAGTACTTC
TRBJ1-5	TRBV30	.	TRBD1	CAWGRQGDQPQHF	TGTGCCTGGGGCAGACAGGGGGATCAGCCCCAGCATTTT
TRBJ1-4	TRBV28	.	TRBD1	CASRGGGTVTNEKLFF	TGTGCCAGCAGGGGTGGAGGGACAGTTACTAATGAAAAACTGTTTTTT
TRBJ1-6	TRBV5-5	.	.	CASSFGTGLYSPLHF	TGTGCCAGCAGCTTCGGCACAGGGCTATATTCACCCCTCCACTTT
TRBJ1-2	TRBV18	.	.	CASSPGYNYGYTF	TGTGCCAGCTCACCAGGGTACAACTATGGCTACACCTTC
TRBJ2-5	TRBV30	.	.	CAWSSGRDQETQYF	TGTGCCTGGAGTTCCGGCAGGGACCAAGAGACCCAGTACTTC
TRBJ2-3	TRBV9	.	.	CASSVVGHTDTQYF	TGTGCCAGCAGCGTAGTAGGTCACACAGATACGCAGTATTTT
TRBJ2-3	TRBV27	.	TRBD2	CASRSRGGAHTDTQYF	TGTGCCAGCAGAAGCCGGGGAGGGGCCCACACAGATACGCAGTATTTT
TRBJ1-1	TRBV18	once	.	CASSPPTVSLIFF	TGTGCCAGCTCACCACCGACAGTTTCATTGATTTTCTTT
TRBJ1-2	TRBV7-2	.	TRBD1	CASSRKTGEANYGYTF	TGTGCCAGCAGCCGAAAGACAGGGGAGGCTAACTATGGCTACACCTTC
TRBJ1-4	TRBV4-3	.	.	CASSPRAATNEKLFF	TGCGCCAGCAGCCCACGGGCTGCAACTAATGAAAAACTGTTTTTT
TRBJ2-1	TRBV2	.	TRBD2	CASTIRGWGGHNEQFF	TGTGCCAGCACTATAAGGGGCTGGGGGGGTCACAATGAGCAGTTCTTC
TRBJ1-5	TRBV30	.	.	CAWSLDAGAQPQHF	TGTGCCTGGAGTCTTGATGCGGGGGCCCAGCCCCAGCATTTT
TRBJ2-7	TRBV5-4	.	.	CASSFPGKNEQYF	TGTGCCAGCAGCTTCCCAGGGAAAAACGAGCAGTACTTC
TRBJ1-3	TRBV7-2	.	.	CASSFTGSGNTIYF	TGTGCCAGCAGCTTCACAGGGTCTGGAAACACCATATATTTT
TRBJ1-6	TRBV5-1	.	.	CASSLASRLNSPLHF	TGCGCCAGCAGCTTGGCCAGCAGGCTTAATTCACCCCTCCACTTT
TRBJ1-1	TRBV7-3	.	.	CASSPMGSKNTEAFF	TGTGCCAGCAGTCCCATGGGGTCTAAGAACACTGAAGCTTTCTTT
TRBJ1-1	TRBV7-8	.	TRBD1	CASRSSVGATGDGTEAFF	TGTGCCAGCAGATCATCGGTGGGGGCGACAGGGGATGGGACTGAAGCTTTCTTT
TRBJ2-1	TRBV5-1	.	.	CASSVTSPNEQFF	TGCGCCAGCAGCGTAACTAGTCCCAATGAGCAGTTCTTC
TRBJ1-3	TRBV7-2	.	.	CASSLRWSSGNTIYF	TGTGCCAGCAGCTTGCGGTGGAGCTCTGGAAACACCATATATTTT
TRBJ2-7	TRBV30	.	.	CAWIGPSAYF	TGTGCCTGGATCGGTCCCAGCGCGTACTTC
TRBJ1-2	TRBV30	.	.	CAWSVYTGYYGYTF	TGTGCCTGGAGTGTATATACAGGGTACTATGGCTACACCTTC
TRBJ2-3	TRBV27	.	.	CASSLWQGTDTQYF	TGTGCCAGCAGTTTATGGCAGGGCACAGATACGCAGTATTTT
TRBJ1-5	TRBV15	.	.	CATSRAGSDQPQHF	TGTGCCACCAGCAGAGCGGGCAGCGATCAGCCCCAGCATTTT
TRBJ1-1	TRBV6-5	.	.	CASRYTGLNTEAFF	TGTGCCAGCAGATACACCGGACTGAACACTGAAGCTTTCTTT
TRBJ1-4	TRBV6-5	.	.	CASSPRAFSGLFF	TGTGCCAGCAGCCCTAGGGCGTTTTCCGGACTGTTTTTT
TRBJ2-5	TRBV9	.	.	CASSVDGDSVYQETQYF	TGTGCCAGCAGCGTAGATGGAGACAGCGTGTACCAAGAGACCCAGTACTTC
TRBJ1-1	TRBV19	.	TRBD1	CASSLQHRGNTEAFF	TGTGCCAGTAGCTTGCAGCACAGGGGGAACACTGAAGCTTTCTTT